This TCR beta chain was sequenced for a study of blood T cell repertoires in COVID-19. Study overall: Researchers got acute and convalescent COVID-19 samples from the United States, Italy and Spain. PBMCs, B-cell-depleted T cells, or T cells provided the cDNA or gDNA that made up the material.

TCRdb's table, derived via immunoSEQ multiplex PCR, lists solely in-frame clones and lacks some. The table includes 200,000 to 250,000 clones, over 75% detected once. During the 2 weeks before they entered the study, exposed participants had met someone with a PCR-confirmed or clinician-diagnosed COVID-19 case. From germline, CDR1 is GTSNPN and CDR2 SVGIG (reference sequence). With 7 bases clipped from V and 4 bases from J, the junction kept 10 bases outside the gene matches. CDR3 length: 14 residues. The material sequenced was PBMCs or T cells enriched from blood (not recorded which). The source is a woman aged 30 to 39 who had been exposed to COVID-19. The genes are TRBV30 and TRBJ1-5, with TRBD1 matching over 7 bases. CDR3 nucleotides: TGTGCCTTCGCCCGGGACAGCACTAATCAGCCCCAGCATTTT. It translates to CAFARDSTNQPQHF.